Given below is one TCR beta chain in context. Antigen: not known. The length of the CDR3 is 14 residues. The V gene's germline CDR1 is SGHVS and CDR2 FQNEAQ. Trimming at V came to 5 bases and at J to 6 bases, leaving 7 bases not matched to a gene. This entry belongs to a study of cytomegalovirus exposure and HLA in healthy donors. Whole-study context: The same platform as the approximately 670 first-cohort repertoires was used for the 95 to 150 validation repertoires, a later analysis reported. Study-wide results and caveats: Many donors carried some public TCRs, although rarity characterized most TCR sequences. Reports indicated that the classifier achieved high specificity and sensitivity in diagnosing cytomegalovirus status. According to the study, 160 or so TCR beta chains were cytomegalovirus-associated.

Measured with immunoSEQ multiplex PCR; TCRdb has only the in-frame clones, and not every one. The data hold 200,000 to 250,000 clones, with 85% to 95% observed a single time. The chain carries TRBV7-8 and TRBJ1-2, with 9 nucleotides matching TRBD1. Specimen: PBMCs. The clonotype comes from a woman aged 18-30 years in good health and CMV-seronegative. The CDR3 loop is CASSLGQGRNGYTF. CDR3 sequence (DNA): TGTGCCAGCAGCCTGGGACAGGGCCGGAATGGCTACACCTTC. Based on the CDR3 plus reference TRBV7-8 and TRBJ1-2, the full variable domain is GAGVSQSPRYKVAKRGQDVALRCDPISGHVSLFWYQQALGQGPEFLTYFQNEAQLDKSGLPSDRFFAERPEGSVSTLKIQRTQQEDSAVYLCASSLGQGRNGYTFGSGTRLTVV.